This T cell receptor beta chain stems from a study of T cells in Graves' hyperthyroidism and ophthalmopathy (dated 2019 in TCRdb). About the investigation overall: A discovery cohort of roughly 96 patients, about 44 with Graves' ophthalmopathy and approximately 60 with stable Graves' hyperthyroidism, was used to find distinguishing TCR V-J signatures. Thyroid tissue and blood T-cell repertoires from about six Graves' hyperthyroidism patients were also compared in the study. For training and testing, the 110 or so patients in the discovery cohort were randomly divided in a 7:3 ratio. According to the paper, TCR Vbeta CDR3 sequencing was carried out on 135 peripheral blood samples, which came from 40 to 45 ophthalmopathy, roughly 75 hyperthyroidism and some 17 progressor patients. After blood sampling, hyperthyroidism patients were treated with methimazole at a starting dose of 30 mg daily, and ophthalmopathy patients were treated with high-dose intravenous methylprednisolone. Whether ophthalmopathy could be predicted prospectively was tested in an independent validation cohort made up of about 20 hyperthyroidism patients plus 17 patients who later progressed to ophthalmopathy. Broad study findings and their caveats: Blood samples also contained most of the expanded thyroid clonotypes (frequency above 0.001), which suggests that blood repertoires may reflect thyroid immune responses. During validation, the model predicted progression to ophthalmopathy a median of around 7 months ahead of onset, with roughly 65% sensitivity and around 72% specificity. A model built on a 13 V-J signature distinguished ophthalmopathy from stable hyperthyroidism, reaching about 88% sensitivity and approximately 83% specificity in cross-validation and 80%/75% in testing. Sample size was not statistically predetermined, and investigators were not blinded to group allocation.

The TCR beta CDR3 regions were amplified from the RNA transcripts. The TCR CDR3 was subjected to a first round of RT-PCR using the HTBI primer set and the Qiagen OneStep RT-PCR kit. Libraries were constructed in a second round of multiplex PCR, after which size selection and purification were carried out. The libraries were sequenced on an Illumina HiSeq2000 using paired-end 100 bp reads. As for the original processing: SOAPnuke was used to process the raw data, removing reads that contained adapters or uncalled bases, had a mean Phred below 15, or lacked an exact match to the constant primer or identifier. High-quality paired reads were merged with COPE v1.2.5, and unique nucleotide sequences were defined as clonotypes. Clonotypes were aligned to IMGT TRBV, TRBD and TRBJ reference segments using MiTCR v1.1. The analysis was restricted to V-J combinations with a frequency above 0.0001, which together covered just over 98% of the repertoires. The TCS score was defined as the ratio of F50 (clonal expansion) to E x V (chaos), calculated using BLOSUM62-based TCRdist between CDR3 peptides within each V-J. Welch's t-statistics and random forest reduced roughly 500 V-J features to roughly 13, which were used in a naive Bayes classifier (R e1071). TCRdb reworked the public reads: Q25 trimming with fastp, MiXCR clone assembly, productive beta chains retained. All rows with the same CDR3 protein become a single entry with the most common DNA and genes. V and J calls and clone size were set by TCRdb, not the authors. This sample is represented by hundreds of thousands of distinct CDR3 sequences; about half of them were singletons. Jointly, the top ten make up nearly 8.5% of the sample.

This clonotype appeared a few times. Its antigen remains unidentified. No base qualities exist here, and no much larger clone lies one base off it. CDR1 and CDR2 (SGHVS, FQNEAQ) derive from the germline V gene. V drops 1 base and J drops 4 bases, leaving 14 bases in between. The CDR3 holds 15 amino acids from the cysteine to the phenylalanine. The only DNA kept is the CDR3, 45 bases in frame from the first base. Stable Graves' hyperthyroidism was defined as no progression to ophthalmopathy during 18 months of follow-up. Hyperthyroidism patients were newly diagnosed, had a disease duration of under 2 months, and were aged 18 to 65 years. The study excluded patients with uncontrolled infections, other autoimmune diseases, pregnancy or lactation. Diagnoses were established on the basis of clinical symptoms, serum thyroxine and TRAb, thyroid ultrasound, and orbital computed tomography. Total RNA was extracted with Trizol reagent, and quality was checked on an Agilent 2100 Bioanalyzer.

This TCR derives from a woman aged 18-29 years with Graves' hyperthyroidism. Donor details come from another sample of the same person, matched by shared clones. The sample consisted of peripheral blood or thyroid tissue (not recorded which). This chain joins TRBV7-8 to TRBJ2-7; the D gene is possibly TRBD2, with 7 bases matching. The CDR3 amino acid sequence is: CASSLGGLSGYEQYF. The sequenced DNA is TGTGCCAGCAGCTTAGGGGGGCTTAGCGGGTACGAGCAGTACTTC.